In this sample, the clone carrying this TCR beta chain turned up many times. Its antigen is unknown. TCRdb passed the RT-PCR reads through MiXCR, listing each CDR3 protein once. The sample lists more than 200,000 distinct CDR3 sequences; 10% to 15% were seen once. The data were obtained in a study of response to subunit inactivated influenza vaccine. Study conclusions and caveats: T cells newly recruited by each seasonal influenza vaccination are few, the authors suggested.

Per the germline V gene, CDR1 is LGHNA and CDR2 is YSLEER. The CDR3 spans 15 residues. V was clipped by 4 bases and J by 2 bases, with 13 bases between them. This sample comprised non-naive T cells sorted from PBMCs, obtained around 15 days before vaccination. This chain links TRBV4-3 with TRBJ2-3, with D perhaps matching TRBD1 (7 bases). The source of this sequence is a man in his fifties or sixties who received an inactivated influenza vaccine. The CDR3 is CASSLEGAHTDTQYF. DNA for the CDR3: TGCGCCAGCAGCCTGGAGGGGGCACACACAGATACGCAGTATTTT.